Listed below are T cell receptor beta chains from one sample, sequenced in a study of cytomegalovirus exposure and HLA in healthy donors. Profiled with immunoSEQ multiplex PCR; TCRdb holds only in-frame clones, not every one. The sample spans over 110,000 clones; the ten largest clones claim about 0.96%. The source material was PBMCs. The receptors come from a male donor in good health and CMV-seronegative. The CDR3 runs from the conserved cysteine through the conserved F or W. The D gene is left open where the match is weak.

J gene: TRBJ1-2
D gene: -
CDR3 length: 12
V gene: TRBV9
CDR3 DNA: TGTGCCAGCAGCGCAACAGGGAGTGGCTACACCTTC
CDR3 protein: CASSATGSGYTF

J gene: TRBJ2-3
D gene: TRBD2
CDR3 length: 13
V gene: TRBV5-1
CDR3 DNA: TGCGCCAGCAGCTCACTAGCGACAGATACGCAGTATTTT
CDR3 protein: CASSSLATDTQYF

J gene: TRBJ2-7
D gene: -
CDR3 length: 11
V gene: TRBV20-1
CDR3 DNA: TGCAGTGCTAGAGATGCCAGTGAGCAGTACTTC
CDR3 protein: CSARDASEQYF

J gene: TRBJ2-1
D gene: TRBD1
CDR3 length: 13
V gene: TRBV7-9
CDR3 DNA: TGTGCCAGCAGCAAGACAGGGGGCAATGAGCAGTTCTTC
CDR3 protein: CASSKTGGNEQFF

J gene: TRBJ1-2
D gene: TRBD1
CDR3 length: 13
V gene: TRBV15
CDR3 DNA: TGTGCCACCAGCCAGGGGGAACTCTATGGCTACACCTTC
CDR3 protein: CATSQGELYGYTF

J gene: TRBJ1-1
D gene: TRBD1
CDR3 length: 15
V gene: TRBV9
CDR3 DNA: TGTGCCAGCAGCCAGTACAGGGGTGAGACCACTGAAGCTTTCTTT
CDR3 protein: CASSQYRGETTEAFF

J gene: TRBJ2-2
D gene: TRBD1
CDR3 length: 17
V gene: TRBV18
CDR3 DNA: TGTGCCAGCTCACCAAGGGACAGGGGCTCCCTCACCGGGGAGCTGTTTTTT
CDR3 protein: CASSPRDRGSLTGELFF

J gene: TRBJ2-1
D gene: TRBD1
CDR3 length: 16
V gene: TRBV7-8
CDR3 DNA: TGTGCCAGCAGCTTAGCCCGACAGGGTTTCTACAATGAGCAGTTCTTC
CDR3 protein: CASSLARQGFYNEQFF

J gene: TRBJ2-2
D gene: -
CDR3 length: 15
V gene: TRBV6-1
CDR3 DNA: TGTGCCAGCAGTCCGGGACACTGGGGTACCGGGGAGCTGTTTTTT
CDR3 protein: CASSPGHWGTGELFF

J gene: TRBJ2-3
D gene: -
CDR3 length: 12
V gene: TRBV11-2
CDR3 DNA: TGTGCCAGCAGCTTAGGAGGGGATACGCAGTATTTT
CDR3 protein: CASSLGGDTQYF

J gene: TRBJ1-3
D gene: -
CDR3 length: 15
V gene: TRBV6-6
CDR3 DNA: TGTGCCAGCAGTTCGCCGGGGGGGTCGAGAAACACCATATATTTT
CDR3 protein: CASSSPGGSRNTIYF

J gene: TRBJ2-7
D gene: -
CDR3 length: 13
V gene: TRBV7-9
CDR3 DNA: TGTGCCAGCAGCACCCCGACAGCCTACGAGCAGTACTTC
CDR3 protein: CASSTPTAYEQYF

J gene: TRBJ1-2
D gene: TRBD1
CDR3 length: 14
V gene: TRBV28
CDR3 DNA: TGTGCCAGTCAAACCTCAGGGGGCCACTATGGCTACACCTTC
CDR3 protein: CASQTSGGHYGYTF

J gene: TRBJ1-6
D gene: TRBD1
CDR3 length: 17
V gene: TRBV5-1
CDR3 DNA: TGCGCCAGCAGCTTCGCGTCGGGACAGGCGGGCAATTCACCCCTCCACTTT
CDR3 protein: CASSFASGQAGNSPLHF

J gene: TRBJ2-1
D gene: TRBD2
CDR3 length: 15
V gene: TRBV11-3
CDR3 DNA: TGTGCCAGCAGCCCGCGGGAGGGCCTTAACAATGAGCAGTTCTTC
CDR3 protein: CASSPREGLNNEQFF

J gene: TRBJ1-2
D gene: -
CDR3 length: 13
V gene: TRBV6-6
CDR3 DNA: TGTGCCAGCAGTTACAATCAGGGACTAGGCTACACCTTC
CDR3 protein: CASSYNQGLGYTF

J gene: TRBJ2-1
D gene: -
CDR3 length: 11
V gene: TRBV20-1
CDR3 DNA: TGCAGTGCTAGAGATCTAAATGAGCAGTTCTTC
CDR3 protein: CSARDLNEQFF

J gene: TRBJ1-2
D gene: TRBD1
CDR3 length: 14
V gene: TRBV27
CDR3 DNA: TGTGCCAGCAGTTTAAGGGACAGGGGATATGGCTACACCTTC
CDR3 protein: CASSLRDRGYGYTF

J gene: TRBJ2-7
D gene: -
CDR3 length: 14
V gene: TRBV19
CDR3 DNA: TGTGCCAGTAGTGTCGGCAGGGAAATCTACGAGCAGTACTTC
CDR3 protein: CASSVGREIYEQYF

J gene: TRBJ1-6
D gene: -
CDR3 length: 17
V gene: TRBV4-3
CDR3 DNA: TGCGCCAGCAGTCAAGATATGGGGGGGACCTATAATTCACCCCTCCACTTT
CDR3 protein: CASSQDMGGTYNSPLHF

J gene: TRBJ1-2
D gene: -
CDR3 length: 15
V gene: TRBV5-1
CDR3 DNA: TGCGCCAGCAGCGCCAGACAGGACCCGACTTATGGCTACACCTTC
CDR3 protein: CASSARQDPTYGYTF

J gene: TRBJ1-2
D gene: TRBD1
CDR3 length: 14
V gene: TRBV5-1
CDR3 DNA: TGCGCCAGCAGCCAGGGGACAGGGGACTATGGCTACACCTTC
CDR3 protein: CASSQGTGDYGYTF

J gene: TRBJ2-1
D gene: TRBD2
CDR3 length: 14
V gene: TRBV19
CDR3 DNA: TGTGCCAGTAGTGAGGGACTAGGAGGGGATGAGCAGTTCTTC
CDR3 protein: CASSEGLGGDEQFF

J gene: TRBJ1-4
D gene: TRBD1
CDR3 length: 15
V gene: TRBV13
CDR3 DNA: TGTGCCAGCAGCTTAGAGGGACAGCAGAATGAAAAACTGTTTTTT
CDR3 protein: CASSLEGQQNEKLFF

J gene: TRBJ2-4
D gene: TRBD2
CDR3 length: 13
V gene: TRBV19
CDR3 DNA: TGTGCCAGTAGCCATAGCGGGAGTAACATTCAGTACTTC
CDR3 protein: CASSHSGSNIQYF

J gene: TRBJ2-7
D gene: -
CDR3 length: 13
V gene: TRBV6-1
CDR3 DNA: TGTGCCAGCATTGGGGGGGGCAGCGACGAGCAGTACTTC
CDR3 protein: CASIGGGSDEQYF

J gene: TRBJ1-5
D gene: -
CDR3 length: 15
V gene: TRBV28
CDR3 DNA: TGTGCCAGCAGTTCCCCCGGAGGGCGCAATCAGCCCCAGCATTTT
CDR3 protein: CASSSPGGRNQPQHF

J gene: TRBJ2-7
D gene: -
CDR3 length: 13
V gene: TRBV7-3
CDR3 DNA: TGTGCCGGTCGAAGGGAGAGCTCCTACGAGCAGTACTTC
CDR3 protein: CAGRRESSYEQYF

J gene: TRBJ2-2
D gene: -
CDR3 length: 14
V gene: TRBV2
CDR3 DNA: TGTGCCAGCCGGGGTAGCGGTAACACCGGGGAGCTGTTTTTT
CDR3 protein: CASRGSGNTGELFF

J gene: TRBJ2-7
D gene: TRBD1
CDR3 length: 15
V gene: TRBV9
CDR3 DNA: TGTGCCAGCAGCGCCGGGACAGGGTATTCCCACGAGCAGTACTTC
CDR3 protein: CASSAGTGYSHEQYF

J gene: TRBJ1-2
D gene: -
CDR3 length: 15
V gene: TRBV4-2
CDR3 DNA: TGTGCCAGCAGCCCAAGTCCCAGGGAACCGGGCGGCTACACCTTC
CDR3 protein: CASSPSPREPGGYTF

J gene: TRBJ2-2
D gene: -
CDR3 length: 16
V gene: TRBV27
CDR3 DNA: TGTGCCAGCAGTCTTGGGAGCGGCTCGAACACCGGGGAGCTGTTTTTT
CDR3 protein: CASSLGSGSNTGELFF

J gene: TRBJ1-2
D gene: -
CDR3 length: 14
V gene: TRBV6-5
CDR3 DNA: TGTGCCAGCAGGAGGGACACCCCCCTCGGGAGCTACACCTTC
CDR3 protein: CASRRDTPLGSYTF

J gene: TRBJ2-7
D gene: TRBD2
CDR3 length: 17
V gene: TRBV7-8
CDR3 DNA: TGTGCCAGCAGCCACGGGATAGCGGGGGGACTCTCCTACGAGCAGTACTTC
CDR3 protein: CASSHGIAGGLSYEQYF

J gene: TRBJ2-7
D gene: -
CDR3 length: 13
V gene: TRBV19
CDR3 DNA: TGTGCCAGTAGTGAGGTATCCTCCTACGAGCAGTACTTC
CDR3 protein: CASSEVSSYEQYF

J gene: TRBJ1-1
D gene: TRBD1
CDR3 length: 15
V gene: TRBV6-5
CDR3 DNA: TGTGCCAGCAGTTACTACAGGGGGCAAAGGACTGAAGCTTTCTTT
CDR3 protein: CASSYYRGQRTEAFF

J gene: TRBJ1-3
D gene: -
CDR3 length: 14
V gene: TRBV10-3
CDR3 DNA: TGTGCCATCAGTGACGGGCAGGGGACAAACACCATATATTTT
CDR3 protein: CAISDGQGTNTIYF

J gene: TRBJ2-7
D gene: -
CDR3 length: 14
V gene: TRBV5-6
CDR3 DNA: TGTGCCAGCAGCGCGGGACGGACAATATACGAGCAGTACTTC
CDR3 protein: CASSAGRTIYEQYF

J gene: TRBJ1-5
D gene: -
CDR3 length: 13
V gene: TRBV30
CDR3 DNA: TGTGCCTGGAGTATTCAGGGATATCAGCCCCAGCATTTT
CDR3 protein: CAWSIQGYQPQHF

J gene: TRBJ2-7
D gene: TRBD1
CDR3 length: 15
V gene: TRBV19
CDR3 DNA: TGTGCCAGTAGTAGCCGGGACAGTTCCTCCTACGAGCAGTACTTC
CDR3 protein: CASSSRDSSSYEQYF

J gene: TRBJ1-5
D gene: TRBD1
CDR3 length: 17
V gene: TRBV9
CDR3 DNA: TGTGCCAGCAGCGCTGGACCTGGACAGGGGACCAATCAGCCCCAGCATTTT
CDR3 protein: CASSAGPGQGTNQPQHF

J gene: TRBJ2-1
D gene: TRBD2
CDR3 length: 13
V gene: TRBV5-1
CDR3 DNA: TGCGCCAGCAGCTTGGACGGCGGCGGGAGAAAGTTCTTC
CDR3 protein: CASSLDGGGRKFF

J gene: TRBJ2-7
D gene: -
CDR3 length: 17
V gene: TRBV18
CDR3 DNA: TGTGCCAGCTCTCCCTCGCTAGGGCTGCTCGGGAACTACGAGCAGTACTTC
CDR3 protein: CASSPSLGLLGNYEQYF

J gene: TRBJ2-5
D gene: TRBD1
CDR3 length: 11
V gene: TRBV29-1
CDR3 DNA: TGCAGCGCAGGGGGCCAAGAGACCCAGTACTTC
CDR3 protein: CSAGGQETQYF